This T cell receptor beta chain was retrieved from a study of siplizumab effects on memory and regulatory T cells. Notes on the study in general: Fewer alloreactive sequences mapped to unstimulated CD4+ memory cells under siplizumab.

This CDR3 region has 15 residues. The germline CDR1 and CDR2 sequences are SGHTA and FQGNSA. V shed 2 bases and J shed 7 bases, with 18 bases lying between them. Each sample yielded about 9.9 x 10^4 assayed TCR templates. Assay used: immunoSEQ multiplex PCR; TCRdb lists only in-frame clones, some missing. Among 97,000 or so clones listed, approximately 90% were seen once. Concerning this clone: Its antigen is as yet unknown.

The source of this sequence is a human donor in good health. The V and J genes are TRBV7-2 and TRBJ2-7; TRBD2 is a possible D gene (6 bases). Sequenced input: CD4+ T cells sorted from blood. CDR3 in DNA: TGTGCCAGCAGCTTACTTGGCGGGACTGGAAGAGAGCAGTACTTC. Translated: CASSLLGGTGREQYF.